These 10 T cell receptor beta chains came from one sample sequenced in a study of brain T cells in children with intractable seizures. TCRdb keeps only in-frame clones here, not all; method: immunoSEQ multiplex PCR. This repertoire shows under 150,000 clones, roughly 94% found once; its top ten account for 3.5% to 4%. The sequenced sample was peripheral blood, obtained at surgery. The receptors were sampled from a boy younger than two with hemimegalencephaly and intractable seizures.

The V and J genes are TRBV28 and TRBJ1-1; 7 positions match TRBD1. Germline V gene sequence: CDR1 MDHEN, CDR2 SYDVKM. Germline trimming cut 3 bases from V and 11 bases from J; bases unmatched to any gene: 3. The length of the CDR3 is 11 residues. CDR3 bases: TGTGCCAGCAGTTTTCCAGGGGGGGCTTTCTTT. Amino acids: CASSFPGGAFF.

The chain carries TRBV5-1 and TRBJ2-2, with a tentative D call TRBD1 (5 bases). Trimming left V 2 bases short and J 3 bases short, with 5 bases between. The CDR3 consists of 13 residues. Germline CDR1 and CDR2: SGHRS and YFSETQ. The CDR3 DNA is TGCGCCAGCAGCTTCAGGGACACCGGGGAGCTGTTTTTT. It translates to CASSFRDTGELFF.

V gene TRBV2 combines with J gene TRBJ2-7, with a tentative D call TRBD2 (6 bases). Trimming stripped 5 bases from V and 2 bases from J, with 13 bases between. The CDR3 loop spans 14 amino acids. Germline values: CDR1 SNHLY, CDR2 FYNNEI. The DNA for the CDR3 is TGTGCCAGCAGTAAGAGACTAGGGGCCTACGAGCAGTACTTC. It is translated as CASSKRLGAYEQYF.

CDR3 bases: TGTGCCAGCAGTCCTTGGACAGGGTTGGACATTCAGTACTTC. Its translation is CASSPWTGLDIQYF. The chain recombines TRBV28 with TRBJ2-4, with TRBD1 matching 8 bases. The CDR3 contains 14 residues. V shed 5 bases, J shed 8 bases, and the junction held 8 bases outside the gene matches. The germline CDR1 and CDR2 sequences are MDHEN and SYDVKM.

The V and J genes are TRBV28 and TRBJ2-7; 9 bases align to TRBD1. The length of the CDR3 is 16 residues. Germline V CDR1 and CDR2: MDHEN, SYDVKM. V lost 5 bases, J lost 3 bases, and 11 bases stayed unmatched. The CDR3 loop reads CASSPPGQGSVYEQYF. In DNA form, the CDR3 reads TGTGCCAGCAGTCCCCCGGGACAGGGTTCGGTCTACGAGCAGTACTTC.

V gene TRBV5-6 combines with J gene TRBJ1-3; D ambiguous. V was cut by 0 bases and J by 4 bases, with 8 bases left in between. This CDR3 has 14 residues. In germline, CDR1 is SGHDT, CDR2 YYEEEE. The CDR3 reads CASSLGLRGNTIYF. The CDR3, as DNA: TGTGCCAGCAGCTTGGGCCTCAGGGGAAACACCATATATTTT.

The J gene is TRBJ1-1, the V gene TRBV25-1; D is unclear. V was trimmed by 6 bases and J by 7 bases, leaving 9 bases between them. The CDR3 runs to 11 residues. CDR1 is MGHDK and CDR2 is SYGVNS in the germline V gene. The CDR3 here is CASRLRGEAFF. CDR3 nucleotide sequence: TGTGCCAGCAGACTGCGGGGTGAAGCTTTCTTT.

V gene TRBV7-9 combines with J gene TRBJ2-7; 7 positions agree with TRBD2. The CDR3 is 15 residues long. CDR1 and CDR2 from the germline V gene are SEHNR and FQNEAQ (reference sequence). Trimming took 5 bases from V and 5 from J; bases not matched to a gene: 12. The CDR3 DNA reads TGTGCCAGCAGCCCTCCGTCGGCTAGCGGCCACGAGCAGTACTTC. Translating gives CASSPPSASGHEQYF. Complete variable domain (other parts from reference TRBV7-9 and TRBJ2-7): DTGVSQNPRHKITKRGQNVTFRCDPISEHNRLYWYRQTLGQGPEFLTYFQNEAQLEKSRLLSDRFSAERPKGSFSTLEIQRTEQGDSAMYLCASSPPSASGHEQYFGPGTRLTVT.

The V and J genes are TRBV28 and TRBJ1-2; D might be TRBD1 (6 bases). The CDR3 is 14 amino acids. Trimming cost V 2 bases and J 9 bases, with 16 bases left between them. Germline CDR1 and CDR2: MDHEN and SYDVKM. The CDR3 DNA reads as TGTGCCAGCAGTTTACCCACTCCGGGGGCTAGCTACACCTTC. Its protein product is CASSLPTPGASYTF.

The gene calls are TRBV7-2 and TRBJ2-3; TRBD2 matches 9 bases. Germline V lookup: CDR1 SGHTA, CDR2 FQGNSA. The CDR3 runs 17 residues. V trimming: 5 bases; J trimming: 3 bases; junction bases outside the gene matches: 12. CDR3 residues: CASSPRARLAGTDTQYF. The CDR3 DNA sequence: TGTGCCAGCAGCCCTAGGGCGAGGCTAGCGGGAACAGATACGCAGTATTTT.